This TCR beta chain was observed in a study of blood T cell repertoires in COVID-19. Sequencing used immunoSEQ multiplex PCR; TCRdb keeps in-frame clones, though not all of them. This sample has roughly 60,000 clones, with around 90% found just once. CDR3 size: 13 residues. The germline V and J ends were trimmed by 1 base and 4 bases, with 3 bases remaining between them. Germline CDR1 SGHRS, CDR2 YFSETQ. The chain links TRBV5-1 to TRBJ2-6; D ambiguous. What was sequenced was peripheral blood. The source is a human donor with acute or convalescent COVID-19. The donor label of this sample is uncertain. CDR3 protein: CASSLPGANVLTF. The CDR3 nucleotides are TGCGCCAGCAGCTTGCCGGGGGCCAACGTCCTGACTTTC.